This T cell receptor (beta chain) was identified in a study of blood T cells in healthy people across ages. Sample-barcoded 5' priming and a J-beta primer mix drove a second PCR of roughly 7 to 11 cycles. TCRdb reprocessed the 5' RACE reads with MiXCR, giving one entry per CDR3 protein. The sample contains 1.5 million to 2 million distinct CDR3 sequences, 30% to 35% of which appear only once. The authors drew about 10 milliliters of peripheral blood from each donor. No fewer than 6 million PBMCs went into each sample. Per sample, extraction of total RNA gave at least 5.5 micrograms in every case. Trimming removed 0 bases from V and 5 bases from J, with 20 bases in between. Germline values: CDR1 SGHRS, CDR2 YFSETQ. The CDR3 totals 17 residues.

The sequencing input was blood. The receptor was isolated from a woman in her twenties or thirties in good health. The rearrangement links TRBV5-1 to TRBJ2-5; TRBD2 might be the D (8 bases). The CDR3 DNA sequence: TGCGCCAGCAGCTTGGCCGGGAGGGGGCCCCCCTTCGAGACCCAGTACTTC. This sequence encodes CASSLAGRGPPFETQYF.